The clone carrying this T cell receptor (beta chain) was counted ten times or more. What it binds is unknown. This specimen belongs to a study of glioma-infiltrating T cells. Findings and caveats of the study: Patients with low tissue-blood divergence carried a signature set of shared blood CDR3 motifs.

Germline V CDR1 and CDR2: MNHEY, SVGEGT. V shed 5 bases and J shed 5 bases, with 10 bases lying between them. The CDR3 has 13 residues. Amplification of TCR alpha and beta CDR3 regions from RNA used iRepertoire nested multiplex PCR. TCRdb re-derived calls from the multiplex PCR reads in MiXCR, one entry per CDR3 protein. This table holds approximately 400,000 distinct CDR3 sequences, roughly two fifths found once. This chain uses TRBV6-2 or TRBV6-3 with TRBJ2-4; D not resolved. Sequencing was performed on glioma tissue, nonneoplastic brain tissue, or PBMCs (not recorded which). This sequence was found in a human donor with low-grade glioma or glioblastoma, undergoing nonglioma brain surgery, or in good health (not recorded which). The CDR3 reads CASSPQAQNIQYF. In DNA, the CDR3 is TGTGCCAGCAGTCCCCAGGCCCAAAACATTCAGTACTTC.